This TCR beta chain was recovered during a study of neurological immune-mediated disorders. Germline assignment: CDR1 SGHTA and CDR2 FQGNSA. This CDR3 is 14 amino acids long. J lost 3 bases, V lost 7 bases, and 6 bases had no gene match. This clonotype was recorded many times. MiXCR, applied by TCRdb to the 5' RACE reads, yields one record per CDR3 protein. This repertoire shows tens of thousands of distinct CDR3 sequences, about 3.5% found once; its top ten account for around 2.2%. Sequencing was done on a sample of PBMCs. This chain uses TRBV7-2 with TRBJ2-3; TRBD2 matches at 8 bases. The TCR sequence derives from a woman between 50 and 59 years old with multiple sclerosis. Written as DNA, the CDR3 is TGTGCCAGCACCGGGTTAGCGGGGACAGATACGCAGTATTTT. This gives the protein CASTGLAGTDTQYF.